The 14 T cell receptor beta chains below all came from one sample that was sequenced in a study of blood T cell repertoires in COVID-19. Profiled with immunoSEQ multiplex PCR; TCRdb holds only in-frame clones, not every one. The sample lists about 280,000 clones, 90% occurring once. What was sequenced was PBMCs or T cells enriched from blood (not recorded which). These receptors were collected from a woman under 30 with acute COVID-19.

J is TRBJ2-3 and V is TRBV7-9; D ambiguous. Germline V gives CDR1 SEHNR, CDR2 FQNEAQ (reference sequence). This CDR3 has 12 amino acids. V lost 5 bases and J lost 4, with 7 bases in between. The CDR3 loop reads CASSPTSDTQYF. The CDR3 DNA reads as TGTGCCAGCAGCCCTACTTCAGATACGCAGTATTTT.

The CDR3 DNA reads TGTGCCAGCAGCATCTCGGGACTAGCGGCGTACAATGAGCAGTTCTTC. Protein: CASSISGLAAYNEQFF. The V call is TRBV7-9, the J call TRBJ2-1; TRBD2 aligns across 11 bases. Trimming cost V 5 bases and J 4 bases; bases outside gene matches: 7. The CDR3 is 16 amino acids. Germline V lookup: CDR1 SEHNR, CDR2 FQNEAQ (reference sequence).

The chain links TRBV9 to TRBJ2-7; maybe TRBD1 (5 bases). Germline CDR1 reads SGDLS; CDR2 reads YYNGEE. This CDR3 comprises 16 residues. The V gene lost 5 bases and the J gene lost 0 bases, with 18 bases spanning the gap. The DNA for the CDR3 is TGTGCCAGCAGTGCAGGGCACGGGCCGAGCTCCTACGAGCAGTACTTC. Translation gives CASSAGHGPSSYEQYF.

V gene TRBV9 combines with J gene TRBJ2-3, with 10 nucleotides matching TRBD1. The CDR3 is 15 residues long. Trimming cost V 4 bases and J 5 bases; bases outside gene matches: 7. From germline, CDR1 is SGDLS and CDR2 YYNGEE. Written as DNA, the CDR3 is TGTGCCAGCAGCCCGGACAGGGGGACCCTAGATACGCAGTATTTT. Translating it yields CASSPDRGTLDTQYF.

This chain connects TRBV5-4 to TRBJ2-3; the D is unclear. CDR3 length: 16 amino acids. V gave up 2 bases and J gave up 0 bases, with 13 bases separating them. Germline-derived CDR1 and CDR2 are SGHNT and YYREEE (reference sequence). The CDR3 DNA follows: TGTGCCAGCAGCTTACAGACAACTCCTAGCACAGATACGCAGTATTTT. Encoded protein: CASSLQTTPSTDTQYF.

The chain has TRBV3-1 (or the pseudogene TRBV3-2) and TRBJ2-1; 13 bases line up with TRBD2. The trim removed 6 bases at V and 7 bases at J, leaving 3 bases unmatched. Germline CDR1 is LGHDT and CDR2 is YNNKEL (reference sequence). The CDR3 totals 14 residues. CDR3 in DNA: TGTGCCAGCAGGCGGACTAGCGGGAGTAATGAGCAGTTCTTC. Residues: CASRRTSGSNEQFF.

This chain links TRBV20-1 with TRBJ2-1; 7 positions match TRBD2. Germline-derived CDR1 and CDR2 are DFQATT and SNEGSKA (reference sequence). CDR3 length: 16 residues. The V and J ends lost 3 bases and 2 bases, in that order; junction bases with no gene match: 10. The CDR3 coding sequence is TGCAGTGCTAGTGGGTGGGAGGGCCAAGCCTACAATGAGCAGTTCTTC. Translating it yields CSASGWEGQAYNEQFF.

The chain combines TRBV5-4 with TRBJ1-6; D is undetermined. CDR1 is SGHNT, CDR2 YYREEE, per germline (reference sequence). The CDR3 is made up of 16 amino acids. The V end lost 0 bases, the J end lost 0 bases, and 7 bases lay between the germline ends. Here the CDR3 reads CASSLGGSSYNSPLHF. The DNA of the CDR3 is TGTGCCAGCAGCTTGGGAGGGAGCTCCTATAATTCACCCCTCCACTTT.

The V gene is TRBV10-1, the J gene TRBJ2-5; maybe TRBD1 (7 bases). Germline V gene data show CDR1 as WNHNN and CDR2 as SYGVQD (reference sequence). V dropped 3 bases and J dropped 1 base, with 12 bases sitting between them. The CDR3 is made up of 15 amino acids. The CDR3 region has the DNA TGCGCCAGCAGTGACCGCGGGACAGCCCAAGAGACCCAGTACTTC. It specifies CASSDRGTAQETQYF.

V is TRBV4-1 and J is TRBJ2-5; TRBD2 matches 10 bases. V shed 1 base and J 2 bases; nucleotides not matched to a gene: 7. This CDR3 is 17 amino acids long. Germline lookup yields CDR1 MGHRA and CDR2 YSYEKL. The CDR3 DNA follows: TGCGCCAGCAGCCAAGCTTCGACTAGCGGGCCGCAAGAGACCCAGTACTTC. The encoded protein is CASSQASTSGPQETQYF.

The gene calls are TRBV2 and TRBJ1-5; 7 nucleotides align to TRBD1. V was pared by 8 bases and J by 2 bases, with 3 bases of the junction left unmatched. CDR1 is SNHLY, CDR2 FYNNEI, per germline. This CDR3 has 13 amino acids. The CDR3 region has the DNA TGTGCCAGCGGACAGGTCCGCAATCAGCCCCAGCATTTT. It specifies CASGQVRNQPQHF.

The genes are TRBV6-5 and TRBJ2-1; no clear D. The V gene lost 2 bases and the J gene lost 8 bases, with 10 bases spanning the gap. This CDR3 has 13 residues. Germline CDR1 MNHEY, CDR2 SVGAGI. The CDR3 DNA follows: TGTGCCAGCAGTTACACCAGAAACCATGAGCAGTTCTTC. Protein sequence: CASSYTRNHEQFF.

J is TRBJ2-1 and V is TRBV7-9; 8 bases line up with TRBD2. The CDR3 is made up of 15 amino acids. Germline CDR1 reads SEHNR; CDR2 reads FQNEAQ (reference sequence). The V segment lost 7 bases and the J segment 6 bases; nucleotides outside the gene matches: 11. Here the CDR3 reads CASTTSGSFLNEQFF. The CDR3 DNA reads TGTGCCAGCACCACGAGCGGGAGTTTCCTCAATGAGCAGTTCTTC.

The V call is TRBV30, the J call TRBJ2-2, with D hard to call. Germline CDR1 GTSNPN, CDR2 SVGIG (reference sequence). CDR3 length: 16 amino acids. V was clipped by 2 bases and J by 5 bases, with 18 bases between them. CDR3 in DNA: TGTGCCTGGAGTTCAGGTCTTCTGAGTTCGACCGGGGAGCTGTTTTTT. Its protein is CAWSSGLLSSTGELFF.